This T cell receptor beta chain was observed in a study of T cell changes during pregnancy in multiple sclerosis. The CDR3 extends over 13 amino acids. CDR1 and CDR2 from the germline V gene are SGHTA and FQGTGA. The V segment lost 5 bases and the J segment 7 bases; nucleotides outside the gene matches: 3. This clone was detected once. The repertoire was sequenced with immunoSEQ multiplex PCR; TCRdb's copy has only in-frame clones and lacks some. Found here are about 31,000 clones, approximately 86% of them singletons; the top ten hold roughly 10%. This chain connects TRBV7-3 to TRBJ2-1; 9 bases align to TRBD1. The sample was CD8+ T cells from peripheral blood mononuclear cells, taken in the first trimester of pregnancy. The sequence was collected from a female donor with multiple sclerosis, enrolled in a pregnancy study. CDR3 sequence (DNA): TGTGCCAGCAGCGGGACAGGGCGGAATGAGCAGTTCTTC. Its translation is CASSGTGRNEQFF.